These T cell receptor beta chains were read from a single sample in a study of blood T cell repertoires in COVID-19. The method was immunoSEQ multiplex PCR; TCRdb's version includes in-frame clones alone and lacks a portion of them. Among roughly 450,000 clones, about nine tenths were seen once, and the ten largest hold approximately 0.65%. Sample: PBMCs or T cells enriched from blood (not recorded which). These receptors were taken from a man younger than 35 who had recovered from COVID-19. CDR3s include the opening cysteine and the closing phenylalanine or tryptophan. D genes are given only for firm matches. Where a row states a size, it is once, few, many or the class of an expanded clone; other rows omit it.

j_gene: TRBJ1-1; d_gene: TRBD1; abundance: NA; v_gene: TRBV12-5; CDR3aa: CASGVMRGLDKVNTEAFF; CDR3nt: TGTGCTAGTGGCGTGATGAGGGGGCTTGATAAAGTGAACACTGAAGCTTTCTTT
j_gene: TRBJ1-4; d_gene: NA; abundance: once; v_gene: TRBV2; CDR3aa: CASKENREKLFF; CDR3nt: TGTGCCAGCAAAGAGAACAGGGAAAAACTGTTTTTT
j_gene: TRBJ2-1; d_gene: NA; abundance: NA; v_gene: TRBV11-2; CDR3aa: CASSLAFGQGYNEQFF; CDR3nt: TGTGCCAGCAGCTTGGCATTTGGCCAGGGCTACAATGAGCAGTTCTTC
j_gene: TRBJ1-4; d_gene: TRBD1; abundance: NA; v_gene: TRBV28; CDR3aa: CASSSPHRDRGEKLFF; CDR3nt: TGTGCCAGCAGTTCTCCTCACCGGGACAGGGGAGAAAAACTGTTTTTT
j_gene: TRBJ1-2; d_gene: NA; abundance: NA; v_gene: TRBV11-3; CDR3aa: CASSLRWGYTF; CDR3nt: TGTGCCAGCAGCCTCAGGTGGGGCTACACCTTC
j_gene: TRBJ1-4; d_gene: NA; abundance: NA; v_gene: TRBV5-1; CDR3aa: CASSFAGSTNEKLFF; CDR3nt: TGCGCCAGCAGCTTCGCAGGGTCAACTAATGAAAAACTGTTTTTT
j_gene: TRBJ1-2; d_gene: NA; abundance: NA; v_gene: TRBV14; CDR3aa: CASSQDPPDGYTF; CDR3nt: TGTGCCAGCAGCCAAGACCCCCCCGATGGCTACACCTTC
j_gene: TRBJ2-2; d_gene: NA; abundance: NA; v_gene: TRBV6-1; CDR3aa: CASSEVTGWAGELFF; CDR3nt: TGTGCCAGCAGTGAAGTAACAGGTTGGGCCGGGGAGCTGTTTTTT
j_gene: TRBJ2-1; d_gene: TRBD2; abundance: NA; v_gene: TRBV11-3; CDR3aa: CASSFEPLAGGPINEQFF; CDR3nt: TGTGCCAGCAGCTTCGAGCCTCTAGCGGGGGGGCCGATTAATGAGCAGTTCTTC
j_gene: TRBJ1-1; d_gene: TRBD1; abundance: NA; v_gene: TRBV6-5; CDR3aa: CASRQPGGSPTEAFF; CDR3nt: TGTGCCAGCAGGCAACCAGGGGGGAGTCCCACTGAAGCTTTCTTT
j_gene: TRBJ1-2; d_gene: NA; abundance: NA; v_gene: TRBV7-8; CDR3aa: CASSPNAVSSNYGYTF; CDR3nt: TGTGCCAGCAGCCCCAACGCCGTCAGTTCTAACTATGGCTACACCTTC
j_gene: TRBJ1-3; d_gene: TRBD1; abundance: NA; v_gene: TRBV19; CDR3aa: CASSIDRDSGNTIYF; CDR3nt: TGTGCCAGTAGTATAGACCGGGACAGCGGTAACACCATATATTTT
j_gene: TRBJ1-2; d_gene: NA; abundance: NA; v_gene: TRBV10-3; CDR3aa: CAISEVGPGVASGYGYTF; CDR3nt: TGTGCCATCAGTGAGGTCGGGCCAGGGGTTGCGTCTGGCTATGGCTACACCTTC
j_gene: TRBJ2-7; d_gene: NA; abundance: NA; v_gene: TRBV5-6; CDR3aa: CASSFTGTYEQYF; CDR3nt: TGTGCCAGCAGCTTCACAGGGACCTACGAGCAGTACTTC
j_gene: TRBJ1-2; d_gene: TRBD1; abundance: NA; v_gene: TRBV10-1; CDR3aa: CASSFPSGGYGYTF; CDR3nt: TGCGCCAGCAGTTTTCCATCAGGGGGCTATGGCTACACCTTC
j_gene: TRBJ2-3; d_gene: TRBD1; abundance: NA; v_gene: TRBV19; CDR3aa: CASSQTGGLTDTQYF; CDR3nt: TGTGCCAGTAGCCAGACAGGGGGTCTCACAGATACGCAGTATTTT
j_gene: TRBJ2-3; d_gene: NA; abundance: NA; v_gene: TRBV3-1/TRBV3-2; CDR3aa: CASSQRRRSGRTDTQYF; CDR3nt: TGTGCCAGCAGCCAGCGGAGGAGGAGCGGTCGCACAGATACGCAGTATTTT
j_gene: TRBJ2-5; d_gene: NA; abundance: NA; v_gene: TRBV15; CDR3aa: CATSTIVGGQETQYF; CDR3nt: TGTGCCACCAGCACCATAGTCGGAGGACAAGAGACCCAGTACTTC
j_gene: TRBJ1-6; d_gene: TRBD1; abundance: once; v_gene: TRBV9; CDR3aa: CASSVEGQGSSPLHF; CDR3nt: TGTGCCAGCAGCGTAGAGGGACAGGGAAGTTCACCCCTCCACTTT
j_gene: TRBJ2-1; d_gene: NA; abundance: NA; v_gene: TRBV9; CDR3aa: CASSVGDYNEQFF; CDR3nt: TGTGCCAGCAGCGTAGGAGACTACAATGAGCAGTTCTTC
j_gene: TRBJ2-3; d_gene: TRBD2; abundance: NA; v_gene: TRBV28; CDR3aa: CASSFRKSGRAPDTQYF; CDR3nt: TGTGCCAGCAGTTTCCGGAAGAGCGGGAGGGCCCCAGATACGCAGTATTTT
j_gene: TRBJ2-3; d_gene: TRBD2; abundance: NA; v_gene: TRBV9; CDR3aa: CASTQDEGGPGDTQYF; CDR3nt: TGTGCCAGCACCCAGGACGAGGGAGGGCCAGGAGATACGCAGTATTTT
j_gene: TRBJ1-1; d_gene: TRBD1; abundance: NA; v_gene: TRBV2; CDR3aa: CASILGGQNEAFF; CDR3nt: TGTGCCAGCATTTTAGGGGGCCAGAATGAAGCTTTCTTT